Below, 5 T cell receptor beta chains from the same sample are listed, as sequenced in a study of cytomegalovirus exposure and HLA in healthy donors (dated 2017 in TCRdb). The library came from the immunoSEQ multiplex PCR assay. For the multiplex PCR, a mixture combining 60 forward primers for TCR Vbeta segments and 13 reverse primers for TCR Jbeta segments was used. The source is immuneACCESS, and TCRdb retained only in-frame sequences with V and J called. Part of the clones is not carried over; for the studies checked, unresolved V genes explain less than half of this, and the remainder is unexplained. This sample comprises around 140,000 clones, around 82% of them detected only once. The ten top clones hold 6.2% of the sample. The sample taken for sequencing was PBMCs. These receptors were obtained from a woman aged 40 to 50 in good health and CMV-seropositive.

The chain couples TRBV7-2 to TRBJ2-3; D call uncertain. Trimming took off 5 bases at V and 2 bases at J, with 5 bases between the two ends. The CDR3 sequence is 12 residues long. Per germline, CDR1 SGHTA and CDR2 FQGNSA. The CDR3 is CASSPNTDTQYF. In DNA, the CDR3 is TGTGCCAGCAGCCCCAACACAGATACGCAGTATTTT.

This clone occurred a few times. The chain has TRBV6-1 and TRBJ1-5; D not resolved. This CDR3 region has 13 residues. Germline loops: CDR1 MNHNS, CDR2 SASEGT. Trimming left V 4 bases short and J 4 bases short, with 8 bases between. The CDR3 sequence is CASSVVGNQPQHF. CDR3 DNA sequence: TGTGCCAGCAGTGTCGTCGGTAATCAGCCCCAGCATTTT.

The CDR3 DNA reads as TGTGCCAGCAGCAACCAGGCGTCGGGACAGGGGGCAAATAAGTTCTACGAGCAGTACTTC. It is translated as CASSNQASGQGANKFYEQYF. This chain joins TRBV21-1 and TRBJ2-7; TRBD1 is the table's D call and was not checked against the DNA. TRBV21-1 is termed a pseudogene. The CDR3 totals 20 residues.

This chain joins TRBV29-1 and TRBJ2-3; 9 bases align to TRBD2. V dropped 4 bases and J dropped 3; count of bases not matched to a gene: 5. Germline V gene lookup returns CDR1 SQVTM and CDR2 ANQGSEA. The CDR3 runs 14 residues. The CDR3 protein is CSVVAGAGTDTQYF. The CDR3 DNA sequence: TGCAGCGTTGTAGCGGGAGCGGGGACAGATACGCAGTATTTT.

This chain links TRBV5-1 with TRBJ2-1; no clear D. Trimming shortened V by 5 bases and J by 2 bases, and 17 bases separated the two germline ends. Germline V gives CDR1 SGHRS, CDR2 YFSETQ. The CDR3 is 16 amino acids. The CDR3 region has the DNA TGCGCCAGCAGTCCTATACCTACTTATACCTACAATGAGCAGTTCTTC. Translation: CASSPIPTYTYNEQFF.